This T cell receptor (beta chain) derives from a study of blood T cell repertoires in COVID-19 (dated by TCRdb to 2019 to 2021). With regard to the full study: The collaborator samples originated in the United States, Italy and Spain and spanned the acute and convalescent phases of COVID-19. Where HLA class I and class II types were available, the types were taken from metadata supplied by the sample provider, not from assay-based typing. The repertoires were made available in a free public database intended to serve as a resource for research on the immune response to SARS-CoV-2. Samples came from the ongoing ImmuneRACE study (first 160 participants) plus 1,254 subjects from 6 global collaborators. Deeply sampled blood TCRbeta repertoires from subjects exposed to, actively infected with, or recovered from COVID-19 were included in the dataset. The prospective study material was composed of cDNA or gDNA derived from T cells, B-cell-depleted T cells, or PBMCs. The sample metadata nearly always contained a de-identified subject ID, COVID-19 status, age in years and sex.

Study-wide findings and limitations: How much clinical and demographic metadata was included differed by source and by participant, and the metadata was provided uncurated.

Participants in the prospective study were aged about 18 to 95 years, lived in approximately 26 United States geographic areas, and enrolled through a virtual design. In the prospective study, participants were assigned to cohorts based on the clinical history participants reported in a screening survey and a study questionnaire. Recovered participants in ImmuneRACE Cohort 3 were defined as having two consecutive negative NP/OP PCR tests, clearance from a healthcare professional, or resolution of symptoms. Each participant in the prospective study had whole blood, serum and a nasopharyngeal or oropharyngeal swab collected by mobile phlebotomists. Over a roughly 2-month period, participants in the prospective study had the option of providing additional blood draws and questionnaires. Blood samples from the prospective study were shipped frozen or at room temperature prior to DNA extraction. Note on this clone: No antigen is known for it. The sample holds no much larger clone one base away, and base qualities are not on file.

V gives up 3 bases and J gives up 0 bases, and the segment between their germline ends measures 18 bases. CDR1 and CDR2 (SGHRS, YFSETQ) derive from the germline V gene. The CDR3 contains 18 residues, cysteine and phenylalanine counted. Only the CDR3 DNA stays, 54 bases, in frame from base 1. The immunoSEQ Assay, a bias-controlled multiplex PCR, was used to amplify TCRbeta CDR3 regions from genomic DNA. The authors' pipeline ran thus. The number of nucleated cells in each sample was estimated by amplification of reference gene primers within the assay. Sequence reads were collapsed and filtered to measure the absolute abundance of every unique TCRbeta CDR3 rearrangement. Productive Simpson clonality was computed per sample as the square root of Simpson's diversity index over productive rearrangements. As stored in TCRdb, this immuneACCESS dataset retains in-frame rearrangements with V and J assigned. A fraction of the clones does not appear; measured against another copy, unresolved V genes explain less than half of the discrepancy, and the remainder lacks a known reason. D and trimming were read from the DNA, whereas the V and J calls and clone size are those reported in that table. This sample is represented by under 200,000 clones; roughly 80% of them were singletons. The ten largest account for more than 9.5% of the sample.

Sequencing used PBMCs or T cells enriched from blood (not recorded which). This TCR was sampled from a man aged 45-65 years who had recovered from COVID-19. The chain is assembled from TRBV5-1 and TRBJ2-2; the D gene is perhaps TRBD1, on 6 matching bases. The CDR3 protein sequence reads: CASSSNPTGLANTGELFF. The sequenced DNA: TGCGCCAGCAGCTCAAACCCGACAGGCCTAGCGAACACCGGGGAGCTGTTTTTT.